These T cell receptor beta chains were read from a single sample in a study of blood T cell repertoires in COVID-19. Assay used: immunoSEQ multiplex PCR; TCRdb lists only in-frame clones, some missing. The profile shows approximately 200,000 clones, less than 85% of them singletons. Material: peripheral blood. The receptors here all came from an elderly woman with COVID-19, enrolled during active disease. Both conserved end residues are part of each CDR3. The order of the fields is CDR3 length, J gene, V gene, D gene, CDR3 protein, CDR3 DNA. The D gene is left open where the match is weak.

>17|TRBJ2-6|TRBV28|TRBD1
CASRGQGLISGANVLTF
TGTGCCAGCAGAGGACAGGGGCTAATCTCTGGGGCCAACGTCCTGACTTTC
>13|TRBJ1-5|TRBV6-6|.
CASNPQVYSPQHF
TGTGCCAGCAATCCTCAGGTTTATTCGCCCCAGCATTTT
>14|TRBJ1-3|TRBV19|TRBD1
CASCTGGCGNTIYF
TGTGCCAGTTGTACAGGGGGCTGCGGAAACACCATATATTTT
>10|TRBJ2-3|TRBV10-3|.
CATGQDTQYF
TGTGCCACAGGACAGGATACGCAGTATTTT
>16|TRBJ2-1|TRBV7-9|TRBD2
CASSRLAGESYNEQFF
TGTGCCAGCAGCAGACTAGCGGGAGAAAGCTACAATGAGCAGTTCTTC
>13|TRBJ1-5|TRBV2|.
CASSVQGSEPQHF
TGTGCCAGCAGTGTGCAGGGAAGTGAGCCCCAGCATTTT
>16|TRBJ2-5|TRBV11-3|TRBD2
CASSLASGSEWETQYF
TGTGCCAGCAGCTTAGCTAGCGGGAGTGAGTGGGAGACCCAGTACTTC
>14|TRBJ2-5|TRBV29-1|.
CSVARDGGGETQYF
TGCAGCGTCGCCCGGGACGGAGGGGGCGAGACCCAGTACTTC
>17|TRBJ2-7|TRBV7-8|TRBD1
CASSPTAGTGDSYEQYF
TGTGCCAGCAGTCCAACCGCCGGGACAGGGGACTCCTACGAGCAGTACTTC
>16|TRBJ2-3|TRBV7-3|TRBD2
CASSLRLAGVADTQYF
TGTGCCAGCAGCTTACGACTAGCGGGAGTGGCAGATACGCAGTATTTT
>15|TRBJ1-6|TRBV6-5|TRBD1
CASKKFRQGDSPLHF
TGTGCCAGCAAGAAATTTCGACAGGGAGATTCACCCCTCCACTTT
>13|TRBJ1-6|TRBV2|TRBD1
CASRDRVDSPLHF
TGTGCCAGCCGGGACAGGGTAGATTCACCCCTCCACTTT
>15|TRBJ2-3|TRBV5-1|TRBD2
CASSVLAGGADTQYF
TGCGCCAGCAGCGTACTAGCGGGAGGGGCAGATACGCAGTATTTT
>15|TRBJ1-1|TRBV28|.
CASSPLGRGNTEAFF
TGTGCCAGCAGTCCCCTAGGGAGGGGGAACACTGAAGCTTTCTTT
>13|TRBJ1-1|TRBV29-1|TRBD1
CSGQVPGPTEAFF
TGCAGTGGACAGGTCCCCGGACCTACTGAAGCTTTCTTT
>14|TRBJ1-2|TRBV5-5|TRBD1
CASSRQGGNYGYTF
TGTGCCAGCAGCAGACAGGGGGGGAACTATGGCTACACCTTC